The T cell receptor (beta chain) described here comes from a study of cytomegalovirus exposure and HLA in healthy donors. Healthy people donating bone marrow made up the donors. This CDR3 is built from 16 residues. Germline-derived CDR1 and CDR2 are KGHSH and LQKENI. J was trimmed by 6 bases and V by 3 bases; bases with no gene match: 8. The PCR contained 60 Vbeta and 13 Jbeta primers. Measured with immunoSEQ multiplex PCR; TCRdb has only the in-frame clones, and not every one. The data hold 95,000 to 150,000 clones, with over 70% observed a single time. The sequenced sample was PBMCs. The chain recombines TRBV18 with TRBJ2-2; TRBD1 matches at 9 bases. The clonotype was recovered from a female donor in good health and CMV-seronegative. The CDR3 DNA reads as TGTGCCAGCTCACCCCAGGACAGGGGAATGTCCGGGGAGCTGTTTTTT. Amino acid sequence: CASSPQDRGMSGELFF.